This T cell receptor beta chain was captured in a study of T cells in Graves' hyperthyroidism and ophthalmopathy. Overall study findings and caveats: Most thyroid-expanded clonotypes above 0.001 were also found in blood.

Stable Graves' hyperthyroidism meant no ophthalmopathy progression within 18 months. Patients aged 18 to 65 with hyperthyroidism were newly diagnosed, with duration under 2 months. The CDR3 contains 13 residues. The germline V and J ends were trimmed by 2 bases and 5 bases, with 9 bases remaining between them. Germline-derived CDR1 and CDR2 are SNHLY and FYNNEI. As for this clonotype: Its cognate antigen is unknown.

Amplification targeted TCR beta CDR3 regions from RNA transcripts. Initially, a first-round RT-PCR of the TCR CDR3 employed the HTBI primer set. From the multiplex PCR reads, TCRdb called clonotypes with MiXCR, one entry per CDR3 protein. This sample yields hundreds of thousands of distinct CDR3 sequences, of which roughly 40% are seen a single time; 7.5% to 9.5% belongs to the top ten. V gene TRBV2 combines with J gene TRBJ2-5, with D perhaps matching TRBD1 (6 bases). This receptor was identified in a man aged 18 to 35 with Graves' hyperthyroidism. What was sequenced was blood. Here the CDR3 DNA reads TGTGCCAGCAGTGAAACAGGGCGGGAGACCCAGTACTTC. Translation gives CASSETGRETQYF.